The 5 T cell receptor beta chains listed next were all sequenced from one sample in a study of blood T cell repertoires in COVID-19. Sequencing was performed with immunoSEQ multiplex PCR; in TCRdb, only in-frame clones are kept and a portion is missing. The table records 110,000 or so clones, about three quarters of them present only once. The sample comprised peripheral blood. The receptor set was obtained from a man in his 70s with acute or convalescent COVID-19.

The chain couples TRBV7-9 to TRBJ1-4; TRBD1 agrees at 7 bases. With 3 bases clipped from V and 5 bases from J, the junction kept 3 bases outside the gene matches. The V gene's germline CDR1 is SEHNR and CDR2 FQNEAQ (reference sequence). CDR3 length: 14 amino acids. The CDR3 is CASSLGQPNEKLFF. The CDR3 DNA is TGTGCCAGCAGCTTGGGACAGCCGAATGAAAAACTGTTTTTT.

This chain joins TRBV5-1 and TRBJ1-5; no definite D call. The CDR3 length is 14 residues. Looked up from germline, CDR1 is SGHRS and CDR2 is YFSETQ. Between the trimmed V and J ends, which lost 0 bases and 5 bases, there was a span of 9 bases. As DNA, the CDR3 is TGCGCCAGCAGCTTGGTGGAGGGCGATCAGCCCCAGCATTTT. Amino acid sequence: CASSLVEGDQPQHF.

The rearrangement joins TRBV2 to TRBJ2-2; the D is unclear. Germline loops: CDR1 SNHLY, CDR2 FYNNEI. The CDR3 is made up of 13 amino acids. V was trimmed by 7 bases and J by 6 bases, leaving 12 bases between them. CDR3 in DNA: TGTGCCAGCAAGCGAGGTGGAGCCGGGGAGCTGTTTTTT. This codes for CASKRGGAGELFF.

J is TRBJ1-4 and V is TRBV7-2; no firm D call. The germline CDR1 and CDR2 sequences are SGHTA and FQGNSA. Trimming stripped 1 base from V and 8 bases from J, with 17 bases between. This CDR3 spans 16 amino acids. The CDR3 bases are TGTGCCAGCAGCTTAGGGGCAGGACTGGAGGGAGAAAAACTGTTTTTT. Its translation: CASSLGAGLEGEKLFF.

This clone appeared a few times. This chain joins TRBV7-6 and TRBJ2-2, with TRBD2 matching 8 bases. The CDR3 consists of 14 residues. Germline-derived CDR1 and CDR2 are SGHVS and FNYEAQ. J lost 6 bases, V lost 11 bases, and 11 bases had no gene match. The CDR3 sequence: CASRVEAGAGELFF. In nucleotides, the CDR3 is TGTGCCTCAAGGGTGGAAGCGGGAGCCGGGGAGCTGTTTTTT.